Listed here is a single TCR beta chain. Produced via immunoSEQ multiplex PCR; TCRdb's table is partial and in-frame only. The data contain a few hundred thousand clones, about 88% of them singletons. There are 13 residues in the CDR3. Germline trimming cut 6 bases from V and 7 bases from J; bases unmatched to any gene: 6. The sample is drawn from a study of blood T cell repertoires in COVID-19. The receptor was derived from a man between 25 and 39 years old with acute COVID-19. V gene TRBV12-3 or TRBV12-4 combines with J gene TRBJ1-2, with 9 positions matching TRBD1. Sequencing input: PBMCs or T cells enriched from blood (not recorded which). The CDR3 region is CASRIQGAIGYTF. The CDR3 DNA follows: TGTGCCAGCAGGATACAGGGGGCAATTGGCTACACCTTC.